A selection of T cell receptor beta chains follows, all from one sample in a study of cytomegalovirus exposure and HLA in healthy donors. Profiling relied on immunoSEQ multiplex PCR, and the TCRdb table lists in-frame clones only, not all of them. The sample gives 150,000 or so clones, roughly 73% of which show up once; 1.5% to 2% is in the top ten. The specimen sequenced was PBMCs. Every receptor here comes from a woman between 18 and 29 years old in good health and CMV-seronegative. The CDR3 runs from the conserved cysteine through the conserved F or W. Each record gives: J gene, CDR3 length, clone size, D gene, V gene, CDR3 protein, CDR3 DNA. D genes are given only for firm matches. Clone size is shown for a subset of rows, as once, few, many or a class of expanded clone.

TRBJ1-4 18 - - TRBV27 CASSSGLALGAVNEKLFF TGTGCCAGCAGTTCGGGACTTGCTTTGGGCGCGGTTAATGAAAAACTGTTTTTT
TRBJ1-1 13 - - TRBV7-3 CASSSFGDSEAFF TGTGCCAGCAGCTCCTTCGGGGATTCTGAAGCTTTCTTT
TRBJ2-3 15 - TRBD2 TRBV4-1 CASSTGTSGGDTQYF TGCGCCAGCAGCACCGGGACTAGCGGGGGGGATACGCAGTATTTT
TRBJ1-1 16 - TRBD1 TRBV25-1 CASTKGRTGVNTEAFF TGTGCCAGCACCAAAGGCCGGACAGGGGTGAACACTGAAGCTTTCTTT
TRBJ2-3 17 once - TRBV18 CASSPGWAGPNTDTQYF TGTGCCAGCTCACCTGGCTGGGCGGGGCCCAACACAGATACGCAGTATTTT
TRBJ2-7 11 - - TRBV5-4 CASSFLHEQYF TGTGCCAGCAGCTTTCTCCACGAGCAGTACTTC
TRBJ2-3 16 - TRBD2 TRBV28 CASSLSAGGITDTQYF TGTGCCAGCAGTTTATCAGCGGGGGGTATCACAGATACGCAGTATTTT
TRBJ1-4 13 - - TRBV5-5 CASSLMDSEKLFF TGTGCCAGCAGCTTGATGGACAGTGAAAAACTGTTTTTT
TRBJ1-2 16 - - TRBV14 CASSQGGGVANYGYTF TGTGCCAGCAGCCAAGGCGGAGGGGTAGCTAACTATGGCTACACCTTC
TRBJ2-1 15 - TRBD1 TRBV2 CASSEDRGIFSGQFF TGTGCCAGCAGTGAAGACAGGGGAATTTTTAGTGGGCAGTTCTTC
TRBJ1-1 14 - TRBD1 TRBV6-1 CASSKTGADTEAFF TGTGCCAGCAGCAAGACAGGGGCGGACACTGAAGCTTTCTTT
TRBJ2-7 14 - - TRBV7-7 CASSLEAIGGEQYF TGTGCTAGCAGCTTAGAAGCAATAGGGGGTGAGCAGTACTTC
TRBJ1-1 16 few TRBD1 TRBV4-1 CASSQGRTGKNTEAFF TGCGCCAGCAGCCAAGGTCGGACAGGGAAGAACACTGAAGCTTTCTTT
TRBJ1-5 14 once - TRBV27 CASMLLQGRQPQHF TGTGCCAGCATGCTACTACAGGGTCGACAGCCCCAGCATTTT
TRBJ2-5 14 - TRBD2 TRBV29-1 CSVGGLAGQETQYF TGCAGCGTTGGTGGACTAGCGGGGCAAGAGACCCAGTACTTC
TRBJ2-3 16 - TRBD1 TRBV5-1 CASTEIPGQSTDTQYF TGCGCCAGCACCGAAATACCGGGACAGAGCACAGATACGCAGTATTTT
TRBJ1-2 13 - - TRBV29-1 CSALSAGAGGYTF TGCAGCGCCCTTTCAGCGGGGGCCGGCGGCTACACCTTC
TRBJ2-3 15 - TRBD2 TRBV18 CASSPPSGGLGEQYF TGTGCCAGCTCACCACCGAGCGGGGGGCTCGGAGAGCAGTATTTT
TRBJ1-1 14 - - TRBV21-1 CASSKGTVNTEAFF TGTGCCAGCAGCAAAGGGACAGTAAACACTGAAGCTTTCTTT
TRBJ1-1 14 few TRBD1 TRBV5-1 CASSFRQGYTEAFF TGCGCCAGCAGCTTCCGACAGGGGTACACTGAAGCTTTCTTT
TRBJ2-1 14 - - TRBV4-1 CASQTGTSTSEQFF TGCGCCAGCCAGACCGGGACTTCTACATCTGAGCAGTTCTTC
TRBJ1-3 15 - TRBD1 TRBV7-2 CASSLFRGLGNTIYF TGTGCCAGCAGCTTATTCAGGGGGCTTGGAAACACCATATATTTT
TRBJ1-4 19 - TRBD1 TRBV9 CASSERGTAPSPTNEKLFF TGTGCCAGCAGTGAACGAGGGACAGCCCCCTCTCCGACTAATGAAAAACTGTTTTTT
TRBJ2-7 16 - - TRBV28 CASSLGGVGISYEQYF TGTGCCAGCAGTTTGGGGGGAGTAGGGATCTCCTACGAGCAGTACTTC
TRBJ2-6 15 - TRBD1 TRBV9 CASSPGQVWANVLTF TGTGCCAGCAGCCCGGGACAGGTCTGGGCCAACGTCCTGACTTTC
TRBJ2-5 14 - TRBD2 TRBV5-1 CASSFLAGEETQYF TGCGCCAGCAGCTTTTTAGCGGGGGAAGAGACCCAGTACTTC
TRBJ1-1 16 - - TRBV6-5 CASSYVQLDRPFGAFF TGTGCCAGCAGTTACGTTCAATTAGACAGGCCATTCGGAGCTTTCTTT
TRBJ1-4 14 - TRBD1 TRBV19 CATTTGFGDEKLFF TGTGCCACCACGACAGGGTTTGGCGATGAAAAACTGTTTTTT
TRBJ2-3 14 few - TRBV2 CASSDRLSTDTQYF TGTGCCAGCAGTGATCGACTATCCACAGATACGCAGTATTTT
TRBJ1-5 15 - TRBD1 TRBV7-9 CASSSQGDSNQPQHF TGTGCCAGCAGCTCTCAGGGGGATAGCAATCAGCCCCAGCATTTT
TRBJ2-7 14 few - TRBV2 CASTQQATSYEQYF TGTGCCAGCACCCAACAGGCGACCTCCTACGAGCAGTACTTC
TRBJ2-5 16 - TRBD1 TRBV7-9 CASSLRDRGTRETQYF TGTGCCAGCAGCCTAAGGGACAGGGGAACCCGAGAGACCCAGTACTTC
TRBJ1-1 15 - - TRBV4-1 CASSQVLGRTTEAFF TGCGCCAGCAGCCAAGTTCTAGGTAGAACTACTGAAGCTTTCTTT
TRBJ1-2 14 - TRBD1 TRBV29-1 CSVDETGGDYGYTF TGCAGCGTTGACGAGACAGGGGGCGACTATGGCTACACCTTC
TRBJ2-2 16 - - TRBV5-6 CASSLEVADGTGELFF TGTGCCAGCAGCTTGGAGGTCGCGGATGGGACCGGGGAGCTGTTTTTT
TRBJ2-1 12 - - TRBV27 CASRRGGNEQFF TGTGCCAGCAGACGAGGGGGCAATGAGCAGTTCTTC
TRBJ1-2 15 - - TRBV4-1 CASSQGFGGGYGYTF TGCGCCAGCAGCCAGGGCTTTGGGGGAGGCTATGGCTACACCTTC
TRBJ2-1 14 - - TRBV5-4 CASSGGTRHNEQFF TGTGCCAGCAGTGGCGGGACGCGACACAATGAGCAGTTCTTC
TRBJ1-3 16 medium-sized TRBD1 TRBV4-3 CASSQDYGQGGNTIYF TGCGCCAGCAGCCAAGATTACGGACAGGGAGGAAACACCATATATTTT
TRBJ2-1 16 - TRBD1 TRBV28 CASSFEGTGGYNEQFF TGTGCCAGCAGTTTTGAGGGCACAGGGGGGTACAATGAGCAGTTCTTC
TRBJ1-1 11 few - TRBV6-5 CASSQGTEAFF TGTGCCAGCAGCCAGGGGACTGAAGCTTTCTTT
TRBJ1-5 16 once - TRBV6-1 CASSEDFVRVDQPQHF TGTGCCAGCAGTGAGGATTTTGTCCGGGTGGATCAGCCCCAGCATTTT
TRBJ1-2 16 once - TRBV6-5 CASSYSSRQGGPGYTF TGTGCCAGCAGTTACTCGTCTAGGCAGGGCGGTCCTGGCTACACCTTC
TRBJ2-7 13 few - TRBV28 CASSFGQDYEQYF TGTGCCAGCAGTTTCGGCCAGGACTACGAGCAGTACTTC
TRBJ1-1 14 - - TRBV7-2 CASSFWGGNTEAFF TGTGCCAGCAGCTTTTGGGGGGGCAACACTGAAGCTTTCTTT
TRBJ1-5 14 - TRBD1 TRBV2 CASNLGGQGQPQHF TGTGCCAGCAACCTAGGGGGACAGGGACAGCCCCAGCATTTT
TRBJ1-1 14 few - TRBV5-6 CASSPIGQHSGAFF TGTGCCAGCAGCCCTATAGGACAGCACTCAGGGGCTTTCTTT
TRBJ2-7 16 - - TRBV7-2 CASSLGGVRARYEQYF TGTGCCAGCAGCTTAGGTGGTGTCAGGGCAAGGTACGAGCAGTACTTC
TRBJ1-5 16 - TRBD1 TRBV9 CASSAGTGTGNQPQHF TGTGCCAGCAGCGCCGGTACCGGGACAGGGAATCAGCCCCAGCATTTT
TRBJ2-2 14 once TRBD2 TRBV29-1 CSISSGGKAGELFF TGCAGCATCTCTAGCGGGGGGAAGGCCGGGGAGCTGTTTTTT
TRBJ2-1 15 few TRBD2 TRBV15 CATSRGSSGMSEQFF TGTGCCACCAGCAGAGGGTCTAGCGGGATGAGTGAGCAGTTCTTC
TRBJ2-3 16 - TRBD1 TRBV30 CAWSASGTGATDTQYF TGTGCCTGGAGTGCTTCCGGGACAGGGGCGACAGATACGCAGTATTTT
TRBJ2-6 19 few TRBD1 TRBV4-3 CASSQAWTGFSSGANVLTF TGCGCCAGCAGCCAAGCCTGGACAGGCTTTAGCTCTGGGGCCAACGTCCTGACTTTC
TRBJ1-5 17 - TRBD1 TRBV23-1 CASSHRPTGGKDQPQHF TGCGCCAGCAGTCATCGCCCGACAGGGGGGAAAGATCAGCCCCAGCATTTT
TRBJ1-1 13 - TRBD1 TRBV10-3 CAYSGTGDTEAFF TGTGCCTACTCCGGGACAGGGGACACTGAAGCTTTCTTT
TRBJ1-4 15 - TRBD1 TRBV28 CASSSPTGTNEKLFF TGTGCCAGCAGTTCCCCGACAGGGACTAATGAAAAACTGTTTTTT
TRBJ2-7 15 - TRBD2 TRBV7-2 CASSLRTSGGYEQYF TGTGCCAGCAGCTTAAGGACTAGCGGGGGCTACGAGCAGTACTTC